The source of this TCR beta chain is a study of beta chain features in type 1 diabetes. Per germline, CDR1 SGHRS and CDR2 YFSETQ. The CDR3 runs to 13 residues. V was shortened by 3 bases and J by 4 bases, with 10 bases between the two germline ends. Of the isolated RNA, all was reverse transcribed, and so the sequenced material was expressed TCRB transcripts. Only in-frame clones appear in the TCRdb table, and some are missing; sequencing was by immunoSEQ multiplex PCR. Of tens of thousands of clones detected, approximately 59% appear once; the ten largest clones hold 2% to 2.5%. Sorting based on CD45RO/CCR7/CD25/CD127/CD95/CD27 separated CD4+ naive, central memory, regulatory and stem cell-like memory cells.

This clonotype was obtained from a woman between 18 and 30 years old in good health. The chain employs TRBV5-1 and TRBJ1-1; a possible D gene is TRBD1 (5 bases). Sample: Tregs from blood. CDR3 nucleotide sequence: TGCGCCAGCAGCTGGGGGAGGAGCACTGAAGCTTTCTTT. It specifies CASSWGRSTEAFF.